This is a list of T cell receptor beta chains from one sample in a study of identifying expanded T cells in peripheral blood. Sequenced by immunoSEQ multiplex PCR; TCRdb stores in-frame clones only, minus some. The sample shows about 58,000 clones, about 80% of them seen only once. What was sequenced was blood. These receptor sequences come from a person aged 18 to 70 in good health. The CDR3 runs from the conserved cysteine through the conserved F or W. D genes are given only for firm matches. Clone size is given for some rows only: seen once, a few or many times, or a class if the clone is expanded.

TRBV10-2	TRBJ2-7	NA	NA	CASSEAQVGEQYF	TGCGCCAGCAGTGAGGCTCAGGTTGGCGAGCAGTACTTC
TRBV25-1	TRBJ1-4	TRBD1	NA	CASSESSGGIHEKLFF	TGTGCCAGCAGTGAATCCTCAGGGGGCATTCATGAAAAACTGTTTTTT
TRBV11-2	TRBJ2-5	TRBD1	NA	CASSYLQGLGETQYF	TGTGCCAGCAGCTATCTACAGGGGTTGGGAGAGACCCAGTACTTC
TRBV19	TRBJ2-5	NA	NA	CASSGDGETQYF	TGTGCCAGTAGCGGGGATGGGGAGACCCAGTACTTC
TRBV6-1	TRBJ1-5	TRBD1	NA	CASSGGLGNQPQHF	TGTGCCAGCTCAGGGGGATTGGGCAATCAGCCCCAGCATTTT
TRBV6-1	TRBJ1-5	NA	NA	CASTDGGGKQPQHF	TGTGCCAGCACCGATGGGGGGGGCAAACAGCCCCAGCATTTT
TRBV14	TRBJ2-1	TRBD2	NA	CASSRGLAGAHEQFF	TGTGCCAGCAGCCGTGGACTAGCGGGAGCCCATGAGCAGTTCTTC
TRBV7-2	TRBJ2-1	NA	NA	CASSSRGPFNEQFF	TGTGCCAGCAGCTCGAGGGGCCCCTTCAATGAGCAGTTCTTC
TRBV30	TRBJ1-5	NA	NA	CAWATGSNQPQHF	TGTGCCTGGGCCACGGGGAGCAATCAGCCCCAGCATTTT
TRBV6-5	TRBJ1-1	NA	NA	CASSYTQGSPNTEAFF	TGTGCCAGCAGTTACACACAGGGATCCCCGAACACTGAAGCTTTCTTT
TRBV27	TRBJ2-7	NA	NA	CASSVAGQGHEQYF	TGTGCCAGCAGTGTAGCGGGACAGGGTCACGAGCAGTACTTC
TRBV29-1	TRBJ1-1	TRBD1	NA	CSVEPRGRNTEAFF	TGCAGCGTGGAACCCAGGGGGCGTAACACTGAAGCTTTCTTT
TRBV28	TRBJ2-5	NA	NA	CASSRRILVGETQYF	TGTGCCAGCAGTCGTAGGATCCTCGTAGGAGAGACCCAGTACTTC
TRBV5-1	TRBJ2-3	NA	NA	CASSSAGARDTQYF	TGCGCCAGCAGCTCCGCGGGGGCTAGGGATACGCAGTATTTT
TRBV2	TRBJ2-2	NA	NA	CASREYGELFF	TGTGCCAGCAGGGAATACGGGGAGCTGTTTTTT
TRBV7-2	TRBJ2-2	NA	NA	CASSVVNTGELFF	TGTGCCAGCAGCGTCGTCAACACCGGGGAGCTGTTTTTT
TRBV6-6	TRBJ2-4	NA	once	CASKSNREAKNIQYF	TGTGCCAGCAAAAGTAACAGGGAGGCCAAAAACATTCAGTACTTC
TRBV6-1	TRBJ2-2	TRBD2	NA	CASSPWTSSGELFF	TGTGCCAGCAGTCCCTGGACTAGCTCCGGGGAGCTGTTTTTT
TRBV5-1	TRBJ2-5	TRBD2	NA	CASSILTSGQETQYF	TGCGCCAGCAGCATACTGACTAGCGGGCAAGAGACCCAGTACTTC
TRBV7-2	TRBJ2-2	NA	NA	CASSLKANTGELFF	TGTGCCAGCAGCTTAAAGGCGAACACCGGGGAGCTGTTTTTT
TRBV7-2	TRBJ1-1	TRBD1	NA	CASSLAYRGQNTEAFF	TGTGCCAGCAGCTTAGCCTACAGGGGGCAAAACACTGAAGCTTTCTTT
TRBV28	TRBJ2-7	TRBD2	NA	CASSSVAGGPRLGVEQYF	TGTGCCAGCAGTTCCGTAGCGGGAGGGCCTAGATTAGGTGTCGAGCAGTACTTC
TRBV10-2	TRBJ2-1	NA	NA	CASTSTGTFNEQFF	TGCGCCAGCACCTCAACCGGGACATTCAATGAGCAGTTCTTC
TRBV30	TRBJ1-1	NA	NA	CAWIQSGEAFF	TGTGCCTGGATACAGTCAGGGGAAGCTTTCTTT
TRBV12-5	TRBJ2-2	TRBD1	NA	CASGPNGQGANTGELFF	TGTGCTAGTGGTCCTAATGGACAGGGCGCGAACACCGGGGAGCTGTTTTTT
TRBV5-6	TRBJ1-1	NA	NA	CASSRAGRTEAFF	TGTGCCAGCAGCCGCGCGGGGCGGACTGAAGCTTTCTTT
TRBV7-7	TRBJ2-2	TRBD2	NA	CASSLRVRAGGQRTGELFF	TGTGCCAGCAGCTTAAGAGTTCGTGCGGGGGGGCAACGCACCGGGGAGCTGTTTTTT
TRBV7-2	TRBJ2-2	TRBD2	NA	CASSGSGSHGELFF	TGTGCCAGCAGCGGAAGCGGGAGTCACGGGGAGCTGTTTTTT
TRBV2	TRBJ2-6	NA	NA	CASQKSGANVLTF	TGTGCCAGCCAGAAATCTGGGGCCAACGTCCTGACTTTC
TRBV4-1	TRBJ2-3	TRBD2	NA	CASSQGGRAADTQYF	TGCGCCAGCAGCCAAGGGGGGAGGGCGGCAGATACGCAGTATTTT
TRBV7-8	TRBJ2-5	NA	NA	CASSFRRSQETQYF	TGTGCCAGCAGCTTCCGGCGGAGCCAAGAGACCCAGTACTTC
TRBV19	TRBJ2-2	NA	NA	CASTQRGELFF	TGTGCCAGTACCCAGAGGGGGGAGCTGTTTTTT
TRBV5-4	TRBJ2-7	TRBD2	NA	CASSPRTSGIYEQYF	TGTGCCAGCAGCCCGAGGACTAGCGGGATCTACGAGCAGTACTTC
TRBV27	TRBJ2-3	NA	NA	CASSVARSTDTQYF	TGTGCCAGCAGTGTCGCGCGGAGCACAGATACGCAGTATTTT
TRBV6-5	TRBJ2-6	NA	NA	CASSYHPRAGANVLTF	TGTGCCAGCAGTTACCACCCCAGGGCTGGGGCCAACGTCCTGACTTTC
TRBV20-1	TRBJ2-5	NA	once	CSASYQETQYF	TGCAGTGCTAGCTACCAAGAGACCCAGTACTTC
TRBV9	TRBJ1-1	NA	NA	CASSESPTGNTEAFF	TGTGCCAGCAGCGAGAGCCCGACAGGGAACACTGAAGCTTTCTTT
TRBV6-6	TRBJ2-1	NA	few	CASSTGRPSSYNEQFF	TGTGCCAGCAGTACCGGACGTCCCAGCTCCTACAATGAGCAGTTCTTC
TRBV7-2	TRBJ2-3	NA	NA	CASRRGDTQYF	TGTGCCAGCAGACGGGGGGATACGCAGTATTTT
TRBV7-6	TRBJ2-7	NA	NA	CASSLRQGPYEQYF	TGTGCCAGCAGCTTAAGGCAGGGTCCCTACGAGCAGTACTTC
TRBV4-1	TRBJ1-6	NA	NA	CASSQDRVPQSPLHF	TGCGCCAGCAGCCAAGATAGGGTCCCCCAATCACCCCTCCACTTT
TRBV27	TRBJ1-1	NA	NA	CASSLFNSYTEAFF	TGTGCCAGCAGTCTGTTTAACAGCTACACTGAAGCTTTCTTT
TRBV5-4	TRBJ2-5	NA	NA	CASSVGGASETQYF	TGTGCCAGCAGCGTGGGGGGGGCAAGCGAGACCCAGTACTTC
TRBV6-5	TRBJ2-7	TRBD2	NA	CASTKTGLANYEQYF	TGTGCCAGCACCAAAACGGGACTAGCAAACTACGAGCAGTACTTC
TRBV14	TRBJ2-6	NA	NA	CASSLGPGLVVSGANVLTF	TGTGCCAGCAGCCTAGGTCCAGGTCTAGTTGTTTCTGGGGCCAACGTCCTGACTTTC
TRBV11-2	TRBJ2-1	NA	NA	CASSLSHGAPEQFF	TGTGCCAGCAGCTTGTCGCACGGGGCCCCTGAGCAGTTCTTC
TRBV11-2	TRBJ2-5	NA	NA	CASSLEFGQETQYF	TGTGCCAGCAGCTTAGAATTTGGGCAAGAGACCCAGTACTTC
TRBV19	TRBJ2-6	NA	NA	CASSTGANVLTF	TGTGCCAGTAGTACCGGGGCCAACGTCCTGACTTTC
TRBV27	TRBJ2-7	NA	NA	CASSLTAEYEQYF	TGTGCCAGCAGTTTAACCGCCGAATACGAGCAGTACTTC
TRBV29-1	TRBJ1-1	NA	NA	CSVASGSTEAFF	TGCAGCGTTGCGTCGGGGTCCACTGAAGCTTTCTTT
TRBV7-9	TRBJ2-7	NA	medium-sized	CASSRETVYEQYF	TGTGCCAGCAGCCGAGAGACAGTCTACGAGCAGTACTTC
TRBV28	TRBJ2-7	NA	NA	CASSLLGGTYEQYF	TGTGCCAGCAGTTTACTCGGGGGCACCTACGAGCAGTACTTC
TRBV30	TRBJ2-2	NA	NA	CAIPRKGVRAGELFF	TGCGCGATTCCTAGAAAGGGCGTTCGTGCCGGGGAGCTGTTTTTT
TRBV5-6	TRBJ2-7	NA	NA	CASSLRIYEQYF	TGTGCCAGCAGCTTGCGGATCTACGAGCAGTACTTC
TRBV15	TRBJ2-1	NA	once	CATSRILGGEQFF	TGTGCCACCAGCAGGATATTAGGGGGTGAGCAGTTCTTC